These 3 T cell receptor beta chains came from one sample sequenced in a study of blood T cells in healthy people across ages. Combining a sample-barcoded 5' primer with a J-beta primer mix, a second PCR ran for roughly 7 to 12 cycles. TCRdb called the 5' RACE reads again in MiXCR, with one record for every CDR3 protein. The sample lists 1.5 million to 2 million distinct CDR3 sequences; approximately 40% were seen once. Sequencing was performed on blood. The receptors come from a human donor in good health.

In the case of this clonotype: Relative to the germline gene, one junction end is altered; a read error may explain this. This chain joins TRBV7-2 and TRBJ2-5; D perhaps matches TRBD2 (5 bases). Germline V gives CDR1 SGHTA, CDR2 FQGNSA. There are 15 residues in the CDR3. The CDR3 sequence is CASSLELAAQETQYF. In DNA form, the CDR3 reads TGTGCCAGCAGCTTAGAGCTAGCAGCGCAAGAAACCCAGTACTTC.

The V call is TRBV3-1, the J call TRBJ2-7; tentative D call: TRBD1 (7 bases). Germline V gene data show CDR1 as LGHDT and CDR2 as YNNKEL (reference sequence). The CDR3 runs to 16 residues. Trimming stripped 0 bases from V and 3 bases from J, with 15 bases between. The CDR3: CASSQDGGTAFYEQYF. CDR3 in DNA: TGTGCCAGCAGCCAAGATGGAGGGACAGCCTTCTACGAGCAGTACTTC.

The rearrangement links TRBV2 to TRBJ1-4; D gene ambiguous. Germline values: CDR1 SNHLY, CDR2 FYNNEI. The CDR3 runs 14 residues. V shed 10 bases and J shed 5 bases, with 17 bases lying between them. CDR3 region: CATLRGLGNEKLFF. CDR3 DNA: TGTGCCACCCTGAGAGGTCTGGGGAATGAAAAACTGTTTTTT.